The sequence of this TCR beta chain was determined in a study of cytomegalovirus exposure and HLA in healthy donors. Study as a whole: The early release's HLA-typed donors yielded 65 million to 85 million unique TCRs.

Use of 60 Vbeta and 13 Jbeta primers characterized the PCR. Clones were read by immunoSEQ multiplex PCR, and TCRdb kept only the in-frame ones, dropping some. The data show 140,000 or so clones, with over 60% seen just once and approximately 1.6% held by the top ten. From germline, CDR1 is SGHNT and CDR2 YENEEA. J gave up 0 bases and V 5 bases, and 8 bases lay outside the gene matches. The length of the CDR3 is 16 residues. The TCR comes from a woman aged 40 to 50 in good health and CMV-seronegative. This sequence joins TRBV11-3 and TRBJ2-3, with TRBD2 identical over 7 bases. The sequencing sample was made of PBMCs. CDR3 amino acids: CASSIGLDPSTDTQYF. In DNA, the CDR3 is TGTGCCAGCAGCATCGGACTAGACCCTAGCACAGATACGCAGTATTTT. Supplemented by reference TRBV11-3 and TRBJ2-3, the full variable domain reads EAGVVQSPRYKIIEKKQPVAFWCNPISGHNTLYWYLQNLGQGPELLIRYENEEAVDDSQLPKDRFSAERLKGVDSTLKIQPAELGDSAVYLCASSIGLDPSTDTQYFGPGTRLTVL.